These 24 T cell receptor beta chains share one sample of origin, sequenced in a study of T cell responses to AZD1222 COVID-19 vaccine. Assay used: immunoSEQ multiplex PCR; TCRdb lists only in-frame clones, some missing. Of roughly 130,000 clones listed, roughly nine tenths are singletons. Source: peripheral blood, taken on day 0 of AZD1222 vaccination. The receptors shown here come from an adult in good health.

The chain carries TRBV19 and TRBJ1-2; D uncertain. This CDR3 is 13 amino acids long. Germline CDR1 and CDR2: LNHDA and SQIVND (reference sequence). Trimming cost V 5 bases and J 7 bases, with 14 bases left between them. For the CDR3, the DNA is TGTGCCAGTAGTGATCTCCTTTTCGGTGGCTACACCTTC. Translating it yields CASSDLLFGGYTF.

This chain joins TRBV29-1 and TRBJ1-1, with a weak D call TRBD1 (5 bases). Between the trimmed V and J ends, which lost 6 bases and 6 bases, there was a span of 14 bases. The CDR3 sequence is 12 residues long. Germline V gene data show CDR1 as SQVTM and CDR2 as ANQGSEA. Written as DNA, the CDR3 is TGCAGCGTGGTGGGGGACTGGCCTGAAGCTTTCTTT. This translates into CSVVGDWPEAFF.

This chain connects TRBV2 to TRBJ2-7; 11 positions agree with TRBD2. V was pared by 5 bases and J by 3 bases, with 3 bases of the junction left unmatched. The CDR3 has 14 residues. Per the germline V gene, CDR1 is SNHLY and CDR2 is FYNNEI. The chain's CDR3 is CASSTGTSGYEQYF. In nucleotides, the CDR3 is TGTGCCAGCAGTACCGGGACTAGCGGCTACGAGCAGTACTTC.

The chain couples TRBV6-6 to TRBJ1-3; D call uncertain. Germline V gives CDR1 MNHNY, CDR2 SVGAGI (reference sequence). V shed 6 bases and J shed 5 bases, with 14 bases lying between them. The CDR3 totals 14 residues. The CDR3 DNA reads TGTGCCAGCAGATCCGGCCGAGAGAGAAACACCATATATTTT. It yields the protein CASRSGRERNTIYF.

The V and J genes are TRBV5-4 and TRBJ2-2; D possibly corresponds to TRBD1 (6 bases). This CDR3 is built from 15 residues. Germline CDR1 is SGHNT and CDR2 is YYREEE (reference sequence). The V and J ends lost 3 bases and 7 bases respectively, with 16 bases between them. Here the CDR3 reads CASSSPSGESGELFF. The CDR3 DNA reads TGTGCCAGCAGCTCCCCCTCAGGGGAGAGCGGGGAGCTGTTTTTT. The variable domain in full, with the rest retrieved from reference TRBV5-4 and TRBJ2-2, is ETGVTQSPTHLIKTRGQQVTLRCSSQSGHNTVSWYQQALGQGPQFIFQYYREEENGRGNFPPRFSGLQFPNYSSELNVNALELDDSALYLCASSSPSGESGELFFGEGSRLTVL.

CDR3 sequence reads: CASSYPPATYEAFF. The DNA of the CDR3 is TGTGCCAGCAGTTACCCTCCCGCGACTTATGAAGCTTTCTTT. The rearrangement uses TRBV6-2 or TRBV6-3 and TRBJ1-1; D is unclear. CDR1 is MNHEY, CDR2 SVGEGT, per germline. This CDR3 contains 14 residues. V was trimmed by 2 bases and J by 7 bases, leaving 14 bases between them.

This chain links TRBV5-1 with TRBJ1-1; D gene ambiguous. Germline V gives CDR1 SGHRS, CDR2 YFSETQ. Deletions cut 2 bases from V and 4 bases from J, with 12 bases between. The CDR3 spans 14 residues. The CDR3 loop is CASSFPSGGTEAFF. The CDR3, as DNA: TGCGCCAGCAGCTTTCCCTCGGGAGGCACTGAAGCTTTCTTT.

J is TRBJ2-1 and V is TRBV5-4, with D uncertain. Trimming removed 0 bases at V and 6 bases at J, with 4 bases between. Per the germline V gene, CDR1 is SGHNT and CDR2 is YYREEE (reference sequence). The CDR3 has 12 amino acids. CDR3 DNA: TGTGCCAGCAGCTTGGCGCGCAATGAGCAGTTCTTC. Protein: CASSLARNEQFF. Variable domain in full (rest from reference TRBV5-4 and TRBJ2-1): ETGVTQSPTHLIKTRGQQVTLRCSSQSGHNTVSWYQQALGQGPQFIFQYYREEENGRGNFPPRFSGLQFPNYSSELNVNALELDDSALYLCASSLARNEQFFGPGTRLTVL.

The chain carries TRBV20-1 and TRBJ1-2, with D possibly matching TRBD1 (5 bases). V shed 3 bases and J shed 4 bases, with 12 bases lying between them. The germline V gene encodes CDR1 DFQATT and CDR2 SNEGSKA (reference sequence). CDR3 length: 13 amino acids. The CDR3 nucleotides read TGCAGTGCTAGTTTAGGGGTCGGCTATGGCTACACCTTC. Its translation is CSASLGVGYGYTF.

The chain recombines TRBV9 with TRBJ1-2, with D possibly TRBD1 on 5 matching bases. The CDR3 extends over 14 amino acids. V dropped 4 bases and J dropped 4 bases, with 14 bases sitting between them. Germline CDR1 SGDLS, CDR2 YYNGEE. The CDR3 DNA is TGTGCCAGCAGCCCGGGACTGTCCTCCTATGGCTACACCTTC. It encodes CASSPGLSSYGYTF.

This sequence joins TRBV6-4 and TRBJ2-2; D call uncertain. V was cut by 4 bases and J by 4 bases, with 7 bases left in between. This CDR3 is built from 13 residues. The V gene's germline CDR1 is MRHNA and CDR2 SNTAGT. The CDR3 region is CASSVKSTGELFF. The CDR3 region has the DNA TGTGCCAGCAGTGTAAAGTCCACCGGGGAGCTGTTTTTT.

The gene calls are TRBV4-1 and TRBJ2-1, with D uncertain. V was cut by 0 bases and J by 1 base, with 13 bases left in between. This CDR3 has 17 residues. The germline V gene encodes CDR1 MGHRA and CDR2 YSYEKL. CDR3 protein: CASSQEDAMGSYNEQFF. The CDR3 DNA follows: TGCGCCAGCAGCCAAGAGGATGCGATGGGTTCCTACAATGAGCAGTTCTTC.

This chain joins TRBV10-2 and TRBJ2-3, with no clear D. This CDR3 spans 11 amino acids. Germline CDR1 and CDR2: WSHSY and SAAADI. With 7 bases removed from V and 6 bases from J, the gap between germline ends came to 8 bases. The DNA for the CDR3 is TGCGCCAGCATGGGGTGGGATACGCAGTATTTT. It yields the protein CASMGWDTQYF.

The CDR3 DNA is TGTGCCAGCACCACTCTGTGGGGGGCGTATGGCTACACCTTC. Protein product: CASTTLWGAYGYTF. V gene TRBV6-5 combines with J gene TRBJ1-2, with a weak D call TRBD1 (6 bases). The CDR3 contains 14 residues. CDR1 and CDR2 from the germline V gene are MNHEY and SVGAGI. The germline V and J ends were trimmed by 7 bases and 5 bases, with 17 bases remaining between them.

The J gene is TRBJ1-2, the V gene TRBV6-5, with 11 bases fitting TRBD1. The CDR3 has 14 amino acids. Germline values: CDR1 MNHEY, CDR2 SVGAGI. Losses at the gene ends were 0 bases for V and 6 bases for J; bases not matched to a gene: 0. DNA for the CDR3: TGTGCCAGCAGTTACTCGGGACAGGGGGATGGCTACACCTTC. This gives the protein CASSYSGQGDGYTF.

The chain is built from TRBV7-8 and TRBJ1-2, with D perhaps matching TRBD1 (5 bases). This CDR3 has 17 residues. The V gene lost 3 bases and the J gene lost 4 bases, with 21 bases spanning the gap. Germline lookup yields CDR1 SGHVS and CDR2 FQNEAQ. The CDR3 coding sequence is TGTGCCAGCAGCTTCGGGGACCACTTTGGGTCCCGCTATGGCTACACCTTC. This encodes CASSFGDHFGSRYGYTF.

The chain is built from TRBV4-2 and TRBJ1-6; D is ambiguous. Germline V CDR1 and CDR2: LGHNA, YNFKEQ. CDR3 length equals 14 residues. V lost 0 bases, J lost 16 bases, and 16 bases lay in between. For the CDR3, the DNA is TGTGCCAGCAGCCAAGAAGGAAACCTGTCCCCTCTCCACTTT. Its translation: CASSQEGNLSPLHF.

The chain joins TRBV20-1 to TRBJ1-5, with D unclear. CDR1 is DFQATT, CDR2 SNEGSKA, per germline (reference sequence). The length of the CDR3 is 10 residues. Trimming removed 7 bases at V and 5 bases at J, with 6 bases between. The CDR3 region has the DNA TGCAGTGTTGGGTATCAGCCCCAGCATTTT. It codes for CSVGYQPQHF.

The genes are TRBV27 and TRBJ2-1; D might be TRBD1 (5 bases). Germline V gene lookup returns CDR1 MNHEY and CDR2 SMNVEV (reference sequence). The ends were cut back, 2 bases at V and 8 bases at J, with 25 bases in the middle. There are 18 residues in the CDR3. The CDR3 nucleotides are TGTGCCAGCAGTTTACGTCGCCTACCCTTCAATTCAGGGCATGAGCAGTTCTTC. Its translation: CASSLRRLPFNSGHEQFF.

The gene calls are TRBV27 and TRBJ1-2; 7 bases agree with TRBD1. V dropped 6 bases and J dropped 5; count of bases not matched to a gene: 6. CDR3 length equals 13 residues. CDR1 and CDR2 from the germline V gene are MNHEY and SMNVEV (reference sequence). This CDR3 reads CASSPDRVYGYTF. The CDR3 nucleotides are TGTGCCAGCAGCCCCGACAGGGTTTATGGCTACACCTTC.

The rearrangement links TRBV5-1 to TRBJ2-5; no reliable D call. The CDR3 loop spans 17 amino acids. Deletions cut 2 bases from V and 2 bases from J, with 19 bases between. Germline values: CDR1 SGHRS, CDR2 YFSETQ. In DNA, the CDR3 is TGCGCCAGCAGCTTATACCCCCCTTTAAAGGATCAAGAGACCCAGTACTTC. Its protein product is CASSLYPPLKDQETQYF.

The gene calls are TRBV6-5 and TRBJ1-1, with D maybe TRBD1 (5 bases). Trimming left V 4 bases short and J 6 bases short, with 15 bases between. CDR1 MNHEY and CDR2 SVGAGI come from the germline V gene. The CDR3 length is 14 residues. CDR3 sequence: CASSFTGRGAEAFF. The DNA for the CDR3 is TGTGCCAGCAGTTTTACGGGCCGGGGCGCTGAAGCTTTCTTT.

The CDR3 DNA is TGTGCCACCGGCGTCGCAGGGACCTACGAGCAGTACTTC. Protein product: CATGVAGTYEQYF. This rearrangement joins TRBV10-3 to TRBJ2-7; a possible D gene is TRBD1 (5 bases). The V gene's germline CDR1 is ENHRY and CDR2 SYGVKD. The V end lost 10 bases, the J end lost 2 bases, and 15 bases lay between the germline ends. The CDR3 has 13 amino acids.

This chain links TRBV9 with TRBJ2-2; D perhaps matches TRBD2 (6 bases). Trimming removed 2 bases at V and 0 bases at J, with 11 bases between. This CDR3 has 16 residues. The germline CDR1 and CDR2 sequences are SGDLS and YYNGEE. CDR3 bases: TGTGCCAGCAGCGTTGGTGGGGGGACGAACACCGGGGAGCTGTTTTTT. Translation gives CASSVGGGTNTGELFF.